This TCR beta chain was identified during a study of shared clonotypes between healthy human individuals. Deep-level assay runs were performed. Here immunoSEQ multiplex PCR was the method, and the copy in TCRdb shows in-frame clones only, minus some. The sample shows some 2.4 million clones, over 85% of them seen only once. The CDR3 loop spans 13 amino acids. Trimming removed 4 bases from V and 2 bases from J, with 10 bases in between. The germline V gene has CDR1 SQVTM and CDR2 ANQGSEA. J is TRBJ2-3 and V is TRBV29-1; D is unresolved. This clonotype was sampled from a man aged 18 to 35 in good health. Some clones in this sample may be carry-over from other donors' samples. Sequenced: naive CD4+ T cells from PBMCs. Subset here: CD45RA+ positively selected. CDR3 region: CSVVSGFTDTQYF. The CDR3 bases are TGCAGCGTTGTTTCCGGGTTCACAGATACGCAGTATTTT.